Each of the 30 T cell receptor beta chains below was sequenced from the same sample in a study of OX40 agonist ivuxolimab in advanced cancers. The repertoire was sequenced with immunoSEQ multiplex PCR; TCRdb's copy has only in-frame clones and lacks some. This repertoire shows about 33,000 clones, 74% found once; its top ten account for 12%. Sequencing used CD4+ or CD8+ T cells sorted from blood, obtained in a trial of the OX40 agonist ivuxolimab. The receptors here all came from an adult with an advanced solid tumor such as melanoma, head and neck, liver or kidney cancer.

V usage is TRBV6-1 and J usage is TRBJ2-7; D uncertain. V was cut by 11 bases and J by 1 base, with 12 bases left in between. The CDR3 consists of 12 residues. Germline CDR1 MNHNS, CDR2 SASEGT. CDR3 sequence reads: CASSGVSYEQYV. The CDR3 DNA follows: TGTGCCTCGTCCGGCGTTTCCTACGAGCAGTACGTC.

The chain combines TRBV6-1 with TRBJ1-3; D not certain. CDR1 is MNHNS, CDR2 SASEGT, per germline. The CDR3 has 12 residues. V dropped 4 bases and J dropped 4 bases, with 5 bases sitting between them. The CDR3: CASSAPGNTIYF. The CDR3 DNA is TGTGCCAGCAGTGCCCCAGGAAACACCATATATTTT.

The count of this clone is one. This rearrangement joins TRBV7-2 to TRBJ1-1; D may be TRBD1 (6 bases). CDR1 and CDR2 (germline): SGHTA, FQGNSA. The CDR3 length is 14 residues. Trimming took 5 bases from V and 7 from J, leaving 17 bases between them. The CDR3 spells CASSPGTRRIEAFF. CDR3 nucleotide sequence: TGTGCCAGCAGCCCCGGGACACGGCGAATTGAAGCTTTCTTT. Based on the CDR3 plus reference TRBV7-2 and TRBJ1-1, the full variable domain is GAGVSQSPSNKVTEKGKDVELRCDPISGHTALYWYRQSLGQGLEFLIYFQGNSAPDKSGLPSDRFSAERTGGSVSTLTIQRTQQEDSAVYLCASSPGTRRIEAFFGQGTRLTVV.

The chain uses TRBV11-2 and TRBJ2-1; D is unclear. V shed 6 bases and J shed 5 bases, with 11 bases lying between them. Per germline, CDR1 SGHAT and CDR2 FQNNGV. CDR3 length: 13 residues. This CDR3 is CASSTPRNNEQFF. DNA for the CDR3: TGTGCCAGCAGTACCCCCCGAAACAATGAGCAGTTCTTC. The full variable domain, in which reference TRBV11-2 and TRBJ2-1 provide the parts outside the CDR3, is EAGVAQSPRYKIIEKRQSVAFWCNPISGHATLYWYQQILGQGPKLLIQFQNNGVVDDSQLPKDRFSAERLKGVDSTLKIQPAKLEDSAVYLCASSTPRNNEQFFGPGTRLTVL.

The chain combines TRBV7-2 with TRBJ1-2; perhaps TRBD1 as D (6 bases). V was trimmed by 4 bases and J by 5 bases, leaving 17 bases between them. The CDR3 totals 15 residues. CDR1 is SGHTA and CDR2 is FQGNSA in the germline V gene. In DNA, the CDR3 is TGTGCCAGCAGCTCCCGGGACACCTCTAGGTATGGCTACACCTTC. Translated: CASSSRDTSRYGYTF.

V gene TRBV19 combines with J gene TRBJ1-2; D call uncertain. This CDR3 has 14 amino acids. Per germline, CDR1 LNHDA and CDR2 SQIVND (reference sequence). Trimming shortened V by 7 bases and J by 7 bases, and 19 bases separated the two germline ends. CDR3 amino acids: CASKSRNSLLGYTF. The CDR3 coding sequence is TGTGCCAGTAAGAGCCGTAACTCCCTTCTTGGCTACACCTTC.

Relative to its sample, this clone is medium-sized. This rearrangement joins TRBV11-3 to TRBJ2-7; 7 bases agree with TRBD1. J lost 6 bases, V lost 3 bases, and 5 bases had no gene match. The CDR3 totals 13 residues. Germline V lookup: CDR1 SGHNT, CDR2 YENEEA. Here the CDR3 DNA reads TGTGCCAGCAGCTTGAGGCCAGGGGGCGAGCAGTACGTC. Residues: CASSLRPGGEQYV.

The chain couples TRBV9 to TRBJ2-2; TRBD1 is a possible D gene (6 bases). The CDR3 has 14 amino acids. Germline V gives CDR1 SGDLS, CDR2 YYNGEE. V lost 3 bases and J lost 8, with 14 bases in between. This CDR3 is CASSAETGTGELFF. The CDR3 DNA is TGTGCCAGCAGCGCCGAGACAGGAACGGGGGAGCTGTTTTTT. The whole variable domain, filled in from reference TRBV9 and TRBJ2-2, reads DSGVTQTPKHLITATGQRVTLRCSPRSGDLSVYWYQQSLDQGLQFLIQYYNGEERAKGNILERFSAQQFPDLHSELNLSSLELGDSALYFCASSAETGTGELFFGEGSRLTVL.

The chain joins TRBV4-2 to TRBJ1-1; D remains unclear. Germline-derived CDR1 and CDR2 are LGHNA and YNFKEQ. The CDR3 length is 17 residues. V gave up 0 bases and J gave up 6 bases, with 20 bases separating them. This chain's CDR3 is CASSQELHGSGSPEAFF. The CDR3 coding sequence is TGTGCCAGCAGCCAAGAATTGCATGGGTCGGGGTCCCCTGAAGCTTTCTTT.

V gene TRBV11-1 combines with J gene TRBJ2-6, with D perhaps matching TRBD1 or TRBD2 (5 bases each). V was trimmed by 5 bases and J by 2 bases, leaving 13 bases between them. Germline V gene data show CDR1 as SGHAT and CDR2 as FQDESV (reference sequence). CDR3 length: 16 amino acids. CDR3 bases: TGTGCCAGCAGCGCCGGTAGGGGAGCTGGGGCCAACGTCCTGACTTTC. Its translation is CASSAGRGAGANVLTF. Full variable domain (missing parts from reference TRBV11-1 and TRBJ2-6): EAEVAQSPRYKITEKSQAVAFWCDPISGHATLYWYRQILGQGPELLVQFQDESVVDDSQLPKDRFSAERLKGVDSTLKIQPAELGDSAMYLCASSAGRGAGANVLTFGAGSRLTVL.

The CDR3 nucleotides are TGTGCCACCAGCAGAGGTACAGGGGAAAAACTGTTTTTT. It yields the protein CATSRGTGEKLFF. The chain combines TRBV15 with TRBJ1-4; weak D call: TRBD1 (6 bases). Trimming left V 1 base short and J 8 bases short, with 8 bases between. The CDR3 extends over 13 amino acids. Germline loops: CDR1 LNHNV, CDR2 YYDKDF (reference sequence).

The J gene is TRBJ1-2, the V gene TRBV30, with 7 bases lining up with TRBD1. Germline CDR1 is GTSNPN and CDR2 is SVGIG (reference sequence). V shed 1 base and J 5 bases; nucleotides not matched to a gene: 4. The CDR3 extends over 13 amino acids. CDR3 in DNA: TGTGCCTGGAGTGACAGGGGACAATATGGCTACACCTTC. This gives the protein CAWSDRGQYGYTF.

CDR3 coding DNA: TGCGCCAGCAGCCAAGAACGGTGGGGGAGCACAGATACGCAGTATTTT. This gives the protein CASSQERWGSTDTQYF. The chain is built from TRBV4-1 and TRBJ2-3, with D possibly called TRBD1 or TRBD2 (5 bases each). With 0 bases removed from V and 0 bases from J, the gap between germline ends came to 10 bases. The germline CDR1 and CDR2 sequences are MGHRA and YSYEKL. The CDR3 runs 16 residues.

The table lists this clone with a count of one. V gene TRBV5-6 combines with J gene TRBJ1-1; D uncertain. V lost 5 bases, J lost 0 bases, and 14 bases lay in between. In germline, CDR1 is SGHDT, CDR2 YYEEEE. The CDR3 consists of 15 residues. CDR3 in DNA: TGTGCCAGCAGTTATAGACGCGCGATGAACACTGAAGCTTTCTTT. Its translation is CASSYRRAMNTEAFF.

The chain joins TRBV15 to TRBJ1-1; D not resolved. Germline CDR1 reads LNHNV; CDR2 reads YYDKDF (reference sequence). The CDR3 totals 14 residues. V was trimmed by 0 bases and J by 0 bases, leaving 5 bases between them. CDR3 in amino acids: CATSRDSMNTEAFF. DNA for the CDR3: TGTGCCACCAGCAGAGATTCGATGAACACTGAAGCTTTCTTT.

This clone was observed a single time. The chain couples TRBV6-5 to TRBJ2-7; D gene uncertain. Trimming stripped 0 bases from V and 5 bases from J, with 17 bases between. The CDR3 runs to 16 residues. From germline, CDR1 is MNHEY and CDR2 SVGAGI. Here the CDR3 reads CASSYSLVTAGHEQYF. DNA for the CDR3: TGTGCCAGCAGTTACTCGTTGGTAACCGCCGGCCACGAGCAGTACTTC.

The chain uses TRBV5-4 and TRBJ1-6; 11 bases map to TRBD1. CDR1 and CDR2 (germline): SGHNT, YYREEE (reference sequence). The CDR3 consists of 16 residues. Germline trimming cut 4 bases from V and 6 bases from J; bases unmatched to any gene: 6. The CDR3 here is CASSTGQGATNSPLHF. Here the CDR3 DNA reads TGTGCCAGCAGCACCGGACAGGGGGCAACTAATTCACCCCTCCACTTT.

The chain couples TRBV7-8 to TRBJ1-2; D might be TRBD1 (5 bases). CDR3 length equals 12 residues. The germline CDR1 and CDR2 sequences are SGHVS and FQNEAQ. V shed 8 bases and J shed 6 bases, with 13 bases lying between them. CDR3 sequence (DNA): TGTGCCAGCGGAAAAGGGGTTGATGGCTACACCTTC. Its protein product is CASGKGVDGYTF.

The chain joins TRBV21-1 to TRBJ1-4. TRBV21-1 is listed as a pseudogene. This CDR3 is 15 amino acids long. CDR3 nucleotide sequence: TGTGCCAGCAGCGGGAAACAGAACAATAATGAAAAACTGTTTTTT. This translates into CASSGKQNNNEKLFF.

This chain connects TRBV7-2 to TRBJ2-7, with D maybe TRBD1 (6 bases). Germline V gene sequence: CDR1 SGHTA, CDR2 FQGNSA. This CDR3 is built from 14 residues. The V end lost 5 bases, the J end lost 0 bases, and 11 bases lay between the germline ends. The CDR3 sequence is CASSLTGSSYEQYF. CDR3 DNA sequence: TGTGCCAGCAGCCTCACAGGGAGCTCCTACGAGCAGTACTTC.

This clone was recorded a few times. The genes are TRBV6-1 and TRBJ2-3; 8 bases are a match to TRBD2. CDR1 and CDR2 (germline): MNHNS, SASEGT. With 7 bases clipped from V and 1 base from J, the junction kept 7 bases outside the gene matches. This CDR3 is 15 amino acids long. The CDR3 reads CASTGSGAGTDTQYF. CDR3 sequence (DNA): TGTGCCAGCACAGGTAGCGGGGCAGGCACAGATACGCAGTATTTT.

The V gene is TRBV11-2, the J gene TRBJ2-2, with 10 bases lining up with TRBD2. The germline V gene has CDR1 SGHAT and CDR2 FQNNGV. CDR3 size: 16 residues. V trimming: 5 bases; J trimming: 2 bases; junction bases outside the gene matches: 5. The CDR3 sequence: CASSPRTSGNTGELFF. Written as DNA, the CDR3 is TGTGCCAGCAGCCCCCGGACTAGCGGTAACACCGGGGAGCTGTTTTTT. The full variable domain, rest sourced from reference TRBV11-2 and TRBJ2-2, is EAGVAQSPRYKIIEKRQSVAFWCNPISGHATLYWYQQILGQGPKLLIQFQNNGVVDDSQLPKDRFSAERLKGVDSTLKIQPAKLEDSAVYLCASSPRTSGNTGELFFGEGSRLTVL.

The rearrangement links TRBV5-6 to TRBJ2-5; TRBD2 matches at 8 bases. Looked up from germline, CDR1 is SGHDT and CDR2 is YYEEEE. The CDR3 extends over 13 amino acids. V lost 2 bases and J lost 5; bases outside the gene matches: 2. This CDR3 is CASSFPGGETQYF. In nucleotides, the CDR3 is TGTGCCAGCAGCTTCCCGGGAGGGGAGACCCAGTACTTC.

The V gene is TRBV5-1, the J gene TRBJ2-1; 9 nucleotides align to TRBD2. The CDR3 sequence is 13 residues long. Germline V gives CDR1 SGHRS, CDR2 YFSETQ. J gave up 7 bases and V 7 bases, and 6 bases lay outside the gene matches. This CDR3 is CASGSGGFNEQFF. The CDR3 nucleotides are TGCGCCAGCGGAAGCGGGGGGTTTAATGAGCAGTTCTTC.

The CDR3, as DNA: TGTGCCAGCAGCTTCGGACTTGACTATGAGCAGTTCTTC. Its translation: CASSFGLDYEQFF. This chain links TRBV5-6 with TRBJ2-1, with a weak D call TRBD2 (5 bases). Germline V lookup: CDR1 SGHDT, CDR2 YYEEEE. V was trimmed by 2 bases and J by 8 bases, leaving 11 bases between them. The CDR3 covers 13 residues.

The rearrangement links TRBV10-1 to TRBJ2-6; no clear D. Trimming left V 6 bases short and J 0 bases short, with 6 bases between. Germline loops: CDR1 WNHNN, CDR2 SYGVQD (reference sequence). CDR3 length: 14 residues. The CDR3 region has the DNA TGCGCCAGCAGCACCTTCTCTGGGGCCAACGTCCTGACTTTC. As protein: CASSTFSGANVLTF.

There are a few counts of this clone. V gene TRBV5-6 combines with J gene TRBJ2-7; D is possibly TRBD2 (5 bases). There are 15 residues in the CDR3. Deletions cut 1 base from V and 3 bases from J, with 14 bases between. CDR1 SGHDT and CDR2 YYEEEE come from the germline V gene. The CDR3 is CASSLRPSGNYEQYF. CDR3 in DNA: TGTGCCAGCAGCTTGAGGCCCTCGGGAAACTACGAGCAGTACTTC.

This clone has a handful of counts. The CDR3 is CASGFGGGLYEQYV. DNA for the CDR3: TGTGCTAGTGGTTTTGGCGGGGGCCTCTACGAGCAGTACGTC. The chain couples TRBV12-5 to TRBJ2-7, with D tentatively TRBD2 (7 bases). Germline V lookup: CDR1 LGHNT, CDR2 FRNRAP. The CDR3 consists of 14 residues. The V end lost 3 bases, the J end lost 3 bases, and 12 bases lay between the germline ends.

By share, this clone counts as medium-sized (0.01 to 0.1%). V is TRBV14 and J is TRBJ1-1, with no clear D. Trimming took off 4 bases at V and 3 bases at J, with 15 bases between the two ends. The CDR3 sequence is 15 residues long. Per germline, CDR1 SGHDN and CDR2 FVKESK. In nucleotides, the CDR3 is TGTGCCAGCAGCCTCAACCGGGGTATTTACACTGAAGCTTTCTTT. Amino acid sequence: CASSLNRGIYTEAFF.

V and J are TRBV27 and TRBJ2-2; 9 nucleotides match TRBD1. V lost 4 bases to trimming and J lost 6 bases; unmatched junction nucleotides: 9. Germline lookup yields CDR1 MNHEY and CDR2 SMNVEV (reference sequence). The CDR3 consists of 16 residues. CDR3 DNA: TGTGCCAGCAGTTACGGGGACAGGGTTTTTGCCGGGGAGCTGTTTTTT. Translation: CASSYGDRVFAGELFF.